The 30 T cell receptor beta chains below all came from one sample that was sequenced in a study of T cell responses to AZD1222 COVID-19 vaccine. Sequencing used immunoSEQ multiplex PCR; TCRdb keeps in-frame clones, though not all of them. Among around 100,000 clones listed, about 95% were seen once. Source: peripheral blood, taken on day 0 of AZD1222 vaccination. The receptors come from an adult in good health.

This chain links TRBV23-1 with TRBJ1-5; a possible D gene is TRBD1 (5 bases). TRBV23-1 is labeled an ORF, and its function is uncertain. Trimming cost V 1 base and J 2 bases, with 12 bases left between them. This CDR3 region has 16 residues. CDR3 sequence reads: CASSQCERGGNQPQHF. In DNA, the CDR3 is TGCGCCAGCAGTCAATGTGAGAGGGGTGGCAATCAGCCCCAGCATTTT.

This chain links TRBV27 with TRBJ2-3, with unresolved D. The CDR3 loop spans 11 amino acids. The V and J ends lost 8 bases and 0 bases respectively, with 3 bases between them. The germline CDR1 and CDR2 sequences are MNHEY and SMNVEV (reference sequence). The CDR3 region has the DNA TGTGCCAGCGCTAGCACAGATACGCAGTATTTT. It is translated as CASASTDTQYF.

There are a few counts of this clone. The chain carries TRBV6-5 and TRBJ2-7; 7 nucleotides line up with TRBD2. Germline V gene lookup returns CDR1 MNHEY and CDR2 SVGAGI. Unmatched junction bases numbered 4, after V lost 0 bases and J lost 2 bases. This CDR3 spans 15 amino acids. DNA of the CDR3: TGTGCCAGCAGTTACTCGGCTAGCGGCACCTACGAGCAGTACTTC. Translating gives CASSYSASGTYEQYF.

The rearrangement links TRBV3-1 (or the pseudogene TRBV3-2) to TRBJ2-2; 7 bases map to TRBD2. Germline V CDR1 and CDR2: LGHDT, YNNKEL (reference sequence). With V trimmed by 1 base and J by 0 bases, 5 bases remained unmatched. This CDR3 is 17 amino acids long. DNA for the CDR3: TGTGCCAGCAGCCAAGTTTTCAGCGGGGCGAACACCGGGGAGCTGTTTTTT. Translating it yields CASSQVFSGANTGELFF.

The V gene is TRBV7-2, the J gene TRBJ2-2; D is undetermined. The germline V gene encodes CDR1 SGHTA and CDR2 FQGNSA. The CDR3 has 13 amino acids. With 4 bases removed from V and 1 base from J, the gap between germline ends came to 4 bases. The CDR3: CASSYKNTGELFF. The CDR3 DNA reads TGTGCCAGCAGCTACAAGAACACCGGGGAGCTGTTTTTT.

V gene TRBV27 combines with J gene TRBJ1-2, with 10 bases matching TRBD1. This CDR3 comprises 17 residues. The germline V gene encodes CDR1 MNHEY and CDR2 SMNVEV (reference sequence). V dropped 4 bases and J dropped 2; count of bases not matched to a gene: 10. In DNA form, the CDR3 reads TGTGCCAGCAGTTCCTCTACCTGGACAGGGGGGAACTATGGCTACACCTTC. Translation gives CASSSSTWTGGNYGYTF.

The gene calls are TRBV7-9 and TRBJ2-3, with TRBD2 identical over 10 bases. Germline-derived CDR1 and CDR2 are SEHNR and FQNEAQ (reference sequence). V dropped 5 bases and J dropped 2; count of bases not matched to a gene: 7. The CDR3 contains 16 residues. The CDR3, as DNA: TGTGCCAGCAGCCCCCGACTAGCGGGTTCCACAGATACGCAGTATTTT. Encoded protein: CASSPRLAGSTDTQYF.

This chain joins TRBV19 and TRBJ1-2, with a weak D call TRBD1 (5 bases). Germline V CDR1 and CDR2: LNHDA, SQIVND (reference sequence). Trimming pared 11 bases from V and 6 bases from J, leaving 16 bases between. The CDR3 has 12 residues. This chain's CDR3 is CASTWGRHGYTF. CDR3 bases: TGTGCCTCAACGTGGGGACGGCATGGCTACACCTTC.

The chain joins TRBV7-9 to TRBJ1-2; TRBD1 is a possible D gene (5 bases). V lost 5 bases and J lost 4, with 14 bases in between. Germline V gene sequence: CDR1 SEHNR, CDR2 FQNEAQ (reference sequence). The CDR3 has 14 residues. This CDR3 is CASSRDGGSYGYTF. The CDR3 nucleotides read TGTGCCAGCAGCCGGGACGGGGGGAGCTATGGCTACACCTTC. Filled out from reference TRBV7-9 and TRBJ1-2, the complete variable domain reads DTGVSQNPRHKITKRGQNVTFRCDPISEHNRLYWYRQTLGQGPEFLTYFQNEAQLEKSRLLSDRFSAERPKGSFSTLEIQRTEQGDSAMYLCASSRDGGSYGYTFGSGTRLTVV.

The chain has TRBV18 and TRBJ2-1, with D possibly being TRBD2 (5 bases). CDR3 length equals 15 residues. CDR1 and CDR2 (germline): KGHSH, LQKENI. Trimming cost V 2 bases and J 0 bases, with 8 bases left between them. The CDR3 region has the DNA TGTGCCAGCTCACCAGAGGGCCTCTCCTACAATGAGCAGTTCTTC. Amino acids: CASSPEGLSYNEQFF.

The chain employs TRBV4-3 and TRBJ1-2; 7 positions agree with TRBD1. The V gene's germline CDR1 is LGHNA and CDR2 YSLEER. The CDR3 is 17 residues long. V lost 4 bases to trimming and J lost 8 bases; unmatched junction nucleotides: 19. CDR3 nucleotides: TGCGCCAGCAGCCTAACAACTGGACTCCAAACCAGGGGGGGCTACACCTTC. Protein product: CASSLTTGLQTRGGYTF.

The chain recombines TRBV24-1 with TRBJ1-2; no reliable D call. The V end lost 6 bases, the J end lost 2 bases, and 9 bases lay between the germline ends. This CDR3 is 13 amino acids long. Germline loops: CDR1 KGHDR, CDR2 SFDVKD. The chain's CDR3 is CATSRSGNYGYTF. The CDR3 DNA reads TGTGCCACCAGTCGATCTGGGAACTATGGCTACACCTTC.

The V and J genes are TRBV6-2 or TRBV6-3 and TRBJ1-2, with D perhaps TRBD1 (5 bases). Trimming took off 0 bases at V and 4 bases at J, with 12 bases between the two ends. This CDR3 has 15 amino acids. Germline CDR1 and CDR2: MNHEY and SVGEGT. CDR3 loop: CASSYSGRSGYGYTF. The CDR3, as DNA: TGTGCCAGCAGTTACTCGGGACGATCGGGCTATGGCTACACCTTC.

V gene TRBV7-6 combines with J gene TRBJ2-2; weak D call: TRBD2 (5 bases). Per germline, CDR1 SGHVS and CDR2 FNYEAQ. With 0 bases removed from V and 3 bases from J, the gap between germline ends came to 8 bases. The CDR3 consists of 15 residues. CDR3 protein: CASSLAGADTGELFF. The CDR3 bases are TGTGCCAGCAGCTTAGCGGGAGCTGACACCGGGGAGCTGTTTTTT.

The chain uses TRBV4-1 and TRBJ1-6; 8 nucleotides line up with TRBD1. V dropped 0 bases and J dropped 6; count of bases not matched to a gene: 7. Germline V gene data show CDR1 as MGHRA and CDR2 as YSYEKL. This CDR3 has 17 amino acids. CDR3 coding DNA: TGCGCCAGCAGCCAAGATAACAGGGGGAGACGTAATTCACCCCTCCACTTT. Protein product: CASSQDNRGRRNSPLHF.

The chain has TRBV15 and TRBJ1-1, with a weak D call TRBD1 (6 bases). Trimming removed 4 bases from V and 9 bases from J, with 24 bases in between. This CDR3 comprises 16 residues. The germline CDR1 and CDR2 sequences are LNHNV and YYDKDF (reference sequence). The DNA of the CDR3 is TGTGCCACCAGCACCCCCCACGAGGGTTTACAGGGTAAAGCTTTCTTT. It encodes CATSTPHEGLQGKAFF.

The rearrangement uses TRBV5-6 and TRBJ2-1; TRBD2 agrees at 11 bases. The CDR3 runs to 14 residues. V trimming: 4 bases; J trimming: 7 bases; junction bases outside the gene matches: 4. Germline V CDR1 and CDR2: SGHDT, YYEEEE. DNA for the CDR3: TGTGCCAGCAGCACGGGACTAGCGGATAATGAGCAGTTCTTC. Translating it yields CASSTGLADNEQFF.

This clone was counted once. The chain couples TRBV7-8 to TRBJ1-5; TRBD1 is a possible D gene (6 bases). Between the trimmed V and J ends, which lost 5 bases and 1 base, there was a span of 21 bases. The CDR3 contains 18 residues. CDR1 SGHVS and CDR2 FQNEAQ come from the germline V gene. CDR3 protein: CASSLFPKGGGSNQPQHF. The CDR3 DNA reads as TGTGCCAGCAGCCTATTCCCTAAAGGAGGGGGAAGCAATCAGCCCCAGCATTTT.

The chain has TRBV28 and TRBJ1-6; TRBD1 agrees at 8 bases. CDR3 length equals 15 residues. Germline lookup yields CDR1 MDHEN and CDR2 SYDVKM. V lost 6 bases to trimming and J lost 6 bases; unmatched junction nucleotides: 7. As DNA, the CDR3 is TGTGCCAGCAGCCCCGACAGGGGCGCTAATTCACCCCTCCACTTT. Its protein is CASSPDRGANSPLHF. The variable domain in full, with the rest retrieved from reference TRBV28 and TRBJ1-6, is DVKVTQSSRYLVKRTGEKVFLECVQDMDHENMFWYRQDPGLGLRLIYFSYDVKMKEKGDIPEGYSVSREKKERFSLILESASTNQTSMYLCASSPDRGANSPLHFGNGTRLTVT.

The chain combines TRBV30 with TRBJ2-5, with D uncertain. CDR1 GTSNPN and CDR2 SVGIG come from the germline V gene (reference sequence). The V end was cut by 4 bases, the J end by 0 bases, with 12 bases between. The CDR3 consists of 14 residues. The CDR3 sequence: CAWKYTRYQETQYF. DNA of the CDR3: TGTGCCTGGAAATATACTCGGTACCAAGAGACCCAGTACTTC.

This chain joins TRBV7-6 and TRBJ1-3; D perhaps matches TRBD1 (5 bases). CDR3 length equals 16 residues. In germline, CDR1 is SGHVS, CDR2 FNYEAQ. Trimming shortened V by 5 bases and J by 0 bases, and 14 bases separated the two germline ends. CDR3 sequence reads: CASSHLGTASGNTIYF. CDR3 in DNA: TGTGCCAGCAGCCACCTTGGGACGGCCTCTGGAAACACCATATATTTT.

The genes are TRBV19 and TRBJ1-4; D not certain. The ends were cut back, 5 bases at V and 8 bases at J, with 9 bases in the middle. Germline V gene lookup returns CDR1 LNHDA and CDR2 SQIVND (reference sequence). CDR3 size: 12 residues. CDR3 amino acids: CASSHLGEKLFF. The CDR3 coding sequence is TGTGCCAGTAGTCACCTTGGAGAAAAACTGTTTTTT.

This chain links TRBV7-8 with TRBJ1-4; D is perhaps TRBD1 (5 bases). The V end was cut by 5 bases, the J end by 1 base, with 11 bases between. The V gene's germline CDR1 is SGHVS and CDR2 FQNEAQ. The CDR3 has 15 amino acids. In nucleotides, the CDR3 is TGTGCCAGCAGCCCAGAGGGGTTAACTAATGAAAAACTGTTTTTT. Encoded protein: CASSPEGLTNEKLFF.

The V call is TRBV27, the J call TRBJ1-5; D ambiguous. The CDR3 has 15 amino acids. CDR1 is MNHEY, CDR2 SMNVEV, per germline (reference sequence). V lost 4 bases and J lost 4, with 14 bases in between. CDR3 bases: TGTGCCAGCAGTTCGAGCTGGACTACTAATCAGCCCCAGCATTTT. This codes for CASSSSWTTNQPQHF.

This chain links TRBV27 with TRBJ1-2; a possible D gene is TRBD1 (5 bases). CDR3 length equals 12 residues. The germline V gene has CDR1 MNHEY and CDR2 SMNVEV (reference sequence). Trimming shortened V by 8 bases and J by 10 bases, and 17 bases separated the two germline ends. The CDR3 nucleotides read TGTGCCAGCCACGGGGCAGATCTATCCTACACCTTC. This codes for CASHGADLSYTF.

The chain links TRBV5-1 to TRBJ1-1; D is undetermined. This CDR3 comprises 13 residues. CDR1 is SGHRS and CDR2 is YFSETQ in the germline V gene. The V and J ends lost 1 base and 6 bases respectively, with 10 bases between them. The CDR3 loop is CASSLWGFAEAFF. CDR3 nucleotides: TGCGCCAGCAGCTTGTGGGGTTTCGCTGAAGCTTTCTTT. The full variable domain, in which reference TRBV5-1 and TRBJ1-1 provide the parts outside the CDR3, is KAGVTQTPRYLIKTRGQQVTLSCSPISGHRSVSWYQQTPGQGLQFLFEYFSETQRNKGNFPGRFSGRQFSNSRSEMNVSTLELGDSALYLCASSLWGFAEAFFGQGTRLTVV.

V and J are TRBV11-2 and TRBJ2-7; either TRBD1 or TRBD2 may fit D (6 bases each). This CDR3 is built from 15 residues. Germline CDR1 is SGHAT and CDR2 is FQNNGV. Trimming removed 2 bases from V and 9 bases from J, with 20 bases in between. In DNA, the CDR3 is TGTGCCAGCAGCTTAACCCGGGGGCGGATCGTTAGGCAGTACTTC. Translating gives CASSLTRGRIVRQYF. The full variable domain, in which reference TRBV11-2 and TRBJ2-7 provide the parts outside the CDR3, is EAGVAQSPRYKIIEKRQSVAFWCNPISGHATLYWYQQILGQGPKLLIQFQNNGVVDDSQLPKDRFSAERLKGVDSTLKIQPAKLEDSAVYLCASSLTRGRIVRQYFGPGTRLTVT.

This chain uses TRBV2 with TRBJ1-5; 9 nucleotides match TRBD1. V trimming: 7 bases; J trimming: 2 bases; junction bases outside the gene matches: 3. Germline lookup yields CDR1 SNHLY and CDR2 FYNNEI. This CDR3 region has 14 residues. This chain's CDR3 is CASNRGRGNQPQHF. CDR3 bases: TGTGCCAGCAACAGGGGGCGCGGCAATCAGCCCCAGCATTTT.

This clone was found once. The genes are TRBV14 and TRBJ2-5; 9 nucleotides agree with TRBD2. This CDR3 is 15 amino acids long. CDR1 and CDR2 from the germline V gene are SGHDN and FVKESK. The V segment lost 1 base and the J segment 5 bases; nucleotides outside the gene matches: 5. The CDR3 loop reads CASSQGSSGGETQYF. CDR3 coding DNA: TGTGCCAGCAGCCAAGGGTCCAGCGGGGGGGAGACCCAGTACTTC. Full variable domain (remainder filled in from reference TRBV14 and TRBJ2-5): EAGVTQFPSHSVIEKGQTVTLRCDPISGHDNLYWYRRVMGKEIKFLLHFVKESKQDESGMPNNRFLAERTGGTYSTLKVQPAELEDSGVYFCASSQGSSGGETQYFGPGTRLLVL.

The gene calls are TRBV29-1 and TRBJ1-1; D might be TRBD1 (5 bases). V gave up 7 bases and J gave up 11 bases, with 35 bases separating them. The CDR3 has 17 residues. Germline V gives CDR1 SQVTM, CDR2 ANQGSEA. The CDR3 here is CSATWGRKGSRHGFAFF. DNA for the CDR3: TGCAGCGCTACATGGGGGAGAAAGGGGTCACGCCATGGGTTTGCTTTCTTT. The variable domain in full, with the rest retrieved from reference TRBV29-1 and TRBJ1-1, is SAVISQKPSRDICQRGTSLTIQCQVDSQVTMMFWYRQQPGQSLTLIATANQGSEATYESGFVIDKFPISRPNLTFSTLTVSNMSPEDSSIYLCSATWGRKGSRHGFAFFGQGTRLTVV.